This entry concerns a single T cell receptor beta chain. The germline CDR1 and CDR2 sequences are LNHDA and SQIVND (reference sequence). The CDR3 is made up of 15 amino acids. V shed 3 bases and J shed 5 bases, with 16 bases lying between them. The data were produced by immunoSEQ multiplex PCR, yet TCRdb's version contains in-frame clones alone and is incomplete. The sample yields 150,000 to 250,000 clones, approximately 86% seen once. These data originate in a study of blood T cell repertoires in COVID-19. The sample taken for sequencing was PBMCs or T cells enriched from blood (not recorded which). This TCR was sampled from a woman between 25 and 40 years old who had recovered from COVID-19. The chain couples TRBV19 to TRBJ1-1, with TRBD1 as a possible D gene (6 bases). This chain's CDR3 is CASSMGAGRLTEAFF. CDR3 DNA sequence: TGTGCCAGTAGTATGGGGGCAGGGAGACTAACTGAAGCTTTCTTT.